This T cell receptor (beta chain) was documented in a study of T cell responses to AZD1222 COVID-19 vaccine. Looked up from germline, CDR1 is MNHEY and CDR2 is SMNVEV (reference sequence). The CDR3 covers 14 residues. V shed 5 bases, J shed 0 bases, and the junction held 3 bases outside the gene matches. The table came from immunoSEQ multiplex PCR; TCRdb's copy has only in-frame clones and leaves some out. Of about 110,000 clones in the sample, about 86% were seen once. The chain couples TRBV27 to TRBJ1-1; TRBD1 agrees at 7 bases. Sequencing used peripheral blood, obtained on day 0 of AZD1222 vaccination. The receptor comes from an adult in good health. The CDR3 loop is CASSKGGVNTEAFF. In nucleotides, the CDR3 is TGTGCCAGCAGTAAAGGGGGCGTGAACACTGAAGCTTTCTTT.